This TCR beta chain was observed in a study of cytomegalovirus exposure and HLA in healthy donors (dated by TCRdb to about 2017). In the study overall: According to an earlier analysis of 450 to 650 of the donors, 150 million to 200 million T cells yielded 90 million to 130 million unique TCR beta sequences and roughly 280 Gb of sequence data. Besides the first cohort of around 670 subjects, a separate validation cohort made up of 95 to 150 different subjects was used. To decide whether each TCR beta V gene segment behaved as functional or pseudogenic, an earlier analysis of fewer than 750 of the donors relied on high-throughput TCR beta sequencing. The later analysis used no new phenotypic data to find candidate immune exposures, relying instead on TCR beta sequences and their occurrence across donors. Among the approximately 400 genotyped donors, under 90% belonged to the genetic ancestry cluster associated with self-reported Caucasian donors. Typing coverage varied by locus: roughly 629-640 donors for A, B, C, DRB1 and DQB1; roughly 520 for DQA1; over 600 for DPA1; some 470 for DPB1. Four or five DR-DQ haplotypes were treated as single units for association and clustering because of strong linkage in the cohort. The T cell repertoires of under 750 subjects were profiled by immunosequencing and related to cytomegalovirus serostatus. Donor age, sex, ethnicity and CMV serostatus were collected together with the repertoire data. In a later analysis, previously published TCR beta repertoires from about 670 donors were re-analyzed and high-resolution HLA genotyping was added so that TCR occurrence patterns could be studied. The aim of the study was to test whether cataloging public T cell receptors could identify signatures of past pathogen exposure. All discovery cohort repertoires had been generated using a single sequencing platform. An early release that covered roughly 600 HLA-typed donors contained about 300 gigabases of sequencing data and tens of millions of unique TCR sequences. Across under 500 genotyped donors of the cohort, an average of about 240,000 unique TCR beta nucleotide sequences per donor were sequenced, and approximately 19% of those sequences were non-productive. A later genetic analysis took genome-wide SNP genotypes for about 55% of the 666 donors and used that subset as a discovery cohort. High-throughput TCR immunosequencing, statistical association of individual TCRs with disease status, and machine learning were combined to predict cytomegalovirus infection status. HLA typing included class I and class II loci at four-digit resolution. Overall study results and their limits: The sequencing pipeline was judged likely to have produced a cluster of highly shared sequence variants as a technical artifact. In vitro tests confirmed that three of the cytomegalovirus-associated TCR beta chains recognize cytomegalovirus antigens. In a later analysis, most CMV-associated TCR beta chains were found to appear HLA-restricted, with HLA associations seemingly driven largely by CMV exposure. The earlier analysis of approximately 540 of the donors excluded some 15 rarely observed V segments, including chromosome 9 orphons, because counts were too low. The 87-base-pair reads could not distinguish some IMGT-functional V segments, including TRBV6-2 and TRBV6-3, so those segments were excluded. In the study, about 150 TCR beta chains were listed as associated with cytomegalovirus. Linkage disequilibrium might explain the correlated functional status among segregating V segments, but an unknown experimental factor could not be excluded. Because HLA typing was unavailable for some donors at each locus, only the typed subset was used in association tests. Specific HLA alleles were associated with 15,000 to 20,000 TCR beta sequences at a false discovery rate of 0.05 in a later analysis. In this cohort, only TCR beta chains were sequenced, and detectable features were limited by the absence of alpha or paired-chain data. In a later analysis, TCR association rates were found to vary across HLA loci, with the most associated TCRs seen for DRB1 alleles and the fewest for HLA-C alleles. A further reported finding was that TCR beta sequences accurately predicted the HLA-A and HLA-B alleles for most subjects in the first cohort. For the cohort, immune exposure information was limited to CMV serostatus. Roughly uniform sequencing depth across donors was assumed in presence/absence analyses, although this assumption may not hold. In an earlier analysis of some 640 of the donors, most TCR beta V segments were observed in productive rearrangements about 87% or about 30% of the time, broadly matching IMGT annotations. A later genetic analysis associated a missense DCLRE1C variant with V-gene and J-gene trimming of TCR beta chains, and an independent cohort replicated the association. According to a later analysis, parvovirus B19, influenza, CMV and Epstein-Barr virus appeared linked to several top co-occurrence clusters. A later genetic analysis reported fewer N-insertions in productive TCRs among donors in an Asian-associated ancestry cluster than the 666-donor mean. The authors suggested that the approach could potentially be extended to other disease states and immunological phenotypes. Strong co-occurrence of HLA alleles, especially DR and DQ, made assigning TCR associations to individual alleles difficult. In a later analysis, HLA-associated TCR beta chains were found to be more clonally expanded and to have lower generation probabilities than equally common non-associated chains. The classifier was reported to diagnose cytomegalovirus status with high specificity and sensitivity in both the original cohort and the validation cohort. Across donors, most TCR sequences were observed very rarely, whereas some public TCRs were present in many individuals.

The cohort consisted of more than 650 healthy bone marrow donors. At the time of sampling, all cohort members were nominally healthy, though unrecorded immune exposures were likely present. The donor tested CMV seronegative and was one of the 352 seronegative cohort members. A peripheral blood sample was collected from each donor, and TCR beta sequencing was performed on peripheral blood mononuclear cells. Genomic DNA was extracted from the blood cell samples with the Qiagen DNeasy Blood Extraction Kit. Turning to this clone: The antigen it binds to is not known.

The CDR3, from cysteine to phenylalanine, totals 15 residues. Left in the record is the CDR3 DNA by itself, 45 bases read in frame from the first base. CDR1 and CDR2 are read off the germline V gene (reference sequence) as PRHDT and FYEKMQ. V loses 5 bases of germline sequence and J loses 2 bases, and the interval between the two ends is 10 bases. The library was made by the immunoSEQ multiplex PCR assay. The multiplex PCR relied on a mix of 60 forward primers for TCR Vbeta segments and 13 reverse primers for TCR Jbeta segments. The CDR3 region of rearranged TCR beta genes was amplified from genomic DNA with a multiplex PCR assay. The amplified TCR beta libraries were sequenced on the Illumina HiSeq System as 87-base-pair reads. From the authors' description of their analysis: Across the 500 to 850 repertoires, a later analysis counted some 81 million unique TCR beta chains, around 10 million of which were shared by at least two donors. A nearest-neighbor algorithm error-corrected the raw reads and collapsed the reads into unique sequences, merging closely related sequences to remove PCR and sequencing errors. Alignment of CDR3 sequences to IMGT reference sequences was used to assign V, D and J gene segments. For a sequence to be retained, a match of at least six nucleotides was required to both a V gene segment and a J gene segment. Rearrangements were classified as productive when the CDR3 lacked stop codons and remained in frame with V and J, and all other rearrangements were classified as non-productive. CDR3 was defined by IMGT convention, running from the second conserved V-encoded cysteine to the conserved J-encoded phenylalanine. The earlier analysis of 587 of the donors excluded any sequence lacking an unambiguous match to a single V gene segment. In an earlier analysis of a few hundred of the donors, V segments were called functional above 56.7% productive rearrangements and were called segregating when the between-donor standard deviation exceeded 5%. To diagnose cytomegalovirus status from the catalog of TCR beta chain sequences, a statistical classification framework was built. In a later analysis, V and J genes were assigned by comparing TCR nucleotide sequences against IMGT/GENE-DB human TR gene sequences. A later analysis assigned CDR3 sequences and most-parsimonious VDJ recombination scenarios with the TCRdist pipeline. In a later analysis, each TCR beta chain was defined by its CDR3 amino acid sequence together with its V-gene family, and reads without a unique V-gene family were excluded. To address suspected cross-contamination and a sequencing artifact, a later analysis removed over 500 highly shared, low-generation-probability nucleotide sequences. In a later analysis, a clonal expansion index was calculated for each public chain from normalized within-repertoire ranks of inferred template counts. Generation probabilities in a later analysis came from a VDJ recombination model fitted to out-of-frame rearrangements, and those results were checked against IGoR. In a later analysis, hypergeometric tests were used to score TCR-TCR, TCR-HLA and TCR-CMV co-occurrence, with a repertoire-size bias correction applied to TCR pairs. False discovery rates were estimated in a later analysis by permuting HLA or CMV assignments 20 times. In a later analysis, co-occurring TCRs were grouped using DBSCAN, and TCRdist sequence similarity was added for clustering within HLA-allele-positive subsets. For co-occurrence clustering, repertoires with fewer than 30,000 or more than 120,000 public chains were excluded, along with 5 or 6 repertoires with anomalous nucleotide sharing. TCRdb took over this immuneACCESS table, retaining in-frame rearrangements with V and J assigned. Such tables are incomplete; in checked studies, under half of the missing clones stem from an unresolved V gene, and the remainder is unexplained. The DNA gave D and trimming, while V, J and clone size come from that table. This sample's table has entries for some 130,000 clones. The top ten hold 1.5% to 2% of the sample.

This sequence originates from a woman aged 55 to 70 in good health and CMV-seronegative. The chain is encoded by TRBV13 joined to TRBJ1-6, with the D segment identity uncertain. Sequenced: PBMCs. CDR3 reads: CASSKPQTYNSPLHF. Here is the DNA: TGTGCCAGCAGCAAACCTCAGACCTATAATTCACCCCTCCACTTT. Reference TRBV13 and TRBJ1-6 proteins supply the regions before and after the CDR3; the full variable domain is: AAGVIQSPRHLIKEKRETATLKCYPIPRHDTVYWYQQGPGQDPQFLISFYEKMQSDKGSIPDRFSAQQFSDYHSELNMSSLELGDSALYFCASSKPQTYNSPLHFGNGTRLTVT.